The 18 T cell receptor beta chains given below trace back to one sample, sequenced in a study of blood T cells in healthy people across ages. A J-beta primer mix and a sample-barcoded 5' primer were used in a second PCR of about 6 to 12 cycles. One entry per CDR3 protein, called by TCRdb with MiXCR from the 5' RACE reads. The sample lists about 730,000 distinct CDR3 sequences, roughly 44% seen once, with under 25% in the top ten. Sequencing was performed on blood. The receptors shown here come from an older woman in good health.

The chain employs TRBV4-3 and TRBJ2-5; 11 nucleotides agree with TRBD2. Trimming took 2 bases from V and 4 from J; bases not matched to a gene: 3. The CDR3 runs to 15 residues. CDR1 is LGHNA and CDR2 is YSLEER in the germline V gene. Written as DNA, the CDR3 is TGCGCCAGCAGCCAATCCGGGACTAGCGGAGAGACCCAGTACTTC. Amino acid sequence: CASSQSGTSGETQYF.

V is TRBV29-1 and J is TRBJ2-7, with 9 bases that match TRBD1. The J call is doubtful: the DNA matches TRBJ2-5 better. There are 13 residues in the CDR3. Per the germline V gene, CDR1 is SQVTM and CDR2 is ANQGSEA. The CDR3 loop is CSEKRQGVATQYF. CDR3 DNA: TGCAGCGAAAAAAGACAGGGGGTGGCGACCCAGTACTTC.

This clonotype has ten or more counts. This rearrangement joins TRBV29-1 to TRBJ2-7; 10 positions match TRBD2. Germline V gene lookup returns CDR1 SQVTM and CDR2 ANQGSEA. The CDR3 is made up of 14 amino acids. The trim removed 0 bases at V and 5 bases at J, leaving 4 bases unmatched. The CDR3 here is CSVEEAGGSHEQYF. CDR3 nucleotides: TGCAGCGTTGAAGAAGCGGGAGGGTCCCACGAGCAGTACTTC.

This clonotype was counted at least ten times. This chain links TRBV10-3 with TRBJ2-3; D unclear. This CDR3 region has 14 residues. Deletions cut 4 bases from V and 2 bases from J, with 10 bases between. CDR1 and CDR2 (germline): ENHRY, SYGVKD. The CDR3 sequence is CAISAGGDTDTQYF. The CDR3 nucleotides read TGTGCCATCAGTGCAGGTGGAGACACAGATACGCAGTATTTT.

The chain joins TRBV7-2 to TRBJ2-4; 9 nucleotides align to TRBD1. In germline, CDR1 is SGHTA, CDR2 FQGNSA. This CDR3 spans 16 amino acids. V was clipped by 5 bases and J by 9 bases; unmatched bases: 14. The DNA of the CDR3 is TGTGCCAGCAGCGGGTCACCGGGACAGGGAAAGGGCATTCAGTACTTC. It translates to CASSGSPGQGKGIQYF.

V usage is TRBV9 and J usage is TRBJ2-5, with D perhaps matching TRBD1 (6 bases). The CDR3 contains 15 residues. CDR1 is SGDLS and CDR2 is YYNGEE in the germline V gene. V was cut by 3 bases and J by 1 base, with 13 bases left in between. CDR3 sequence reads: CASSARGQPQETQYF. CDR3 nucleotide sequence: TGTGCCAGCAGCGCGAGAGGACAGCCCCAAGAGACCCAGTACTTC.

A few counts support this clonotype. This chain's CDR3 is CASSGGQGLYNEQFF. The CDR3 DNA follows: TGCGCCAGCAGTGGGGGACAGGGTCTCTACAATGAGCAGTTCTTC. The rearrangement joins TRBV10-2 to TRBJ2-1; TRBD1 agrees at 9 bases. This CDR3 has 15 residues. The J segment lost 3 bases and the V segment lost 4 bases, leaving 4 bases of the junction unmatched. CDR1 is WSHSY and CDR2 is SAAADI in the germline V gene.

This clonotype was counted a few times. This chain links TRBV6-1 with TRBJ2-3; D is uncertain. The CDR3 spans 15 residues. Trimming stripped 1 base from V and 2 bases from J, with 10 bases between. Germline CDR1 MNHNS, CDR2 SASEGT. DNA of the CDR3: TGTGCCAGCAGTGAAGGGCAGGCCTACACAGATACGCAGTATTTT. Residues: CASSEGQAYTDTQYF.

The chain carries TRBV12-3 or TRBV12-4 and TRBJ1-5; D is possibly TRBD1 (6 bases). With 3 bases removed from V and 9 bases from J, the gap between germline ends came to 15 bases. This CDR3 has 14 amino acids. The CDR3 region has the DNA TGTGCCAGCAGTTTTAAGGGGGAGGCTTGGCCCCAGCATTTT. It specifies CASSFKGEAWPQHF.

This chain links TRBV3-1 with TRBJ2-1; unclear D gene. The CDR3 sequence is 16 residues long. Trimming took 1 base from V and 9 from J, leaving 19 bases between them. CDR1 LGHDT and CDR2 YNNKEL come from the germline V gene (reference sequence). Written as DNA, the CDR3 is TGTGCCAGCAGCCAAGTAGTCCGGGTCATCAACGGTGAGCAGTTCTTC. Translated, it gives CASSQVVRVINGEQFF.

The rearrangement links TRBV29-1 to TRBJ1-2; 7 nucleotides match TRBD1. This CDR3 has 13 residues. From germline, CDR1 is SQVTM and CDR2 ANQGSEA. The J segment lost 5 bases and the V segment lost 0 bases, leaving 3 bases of the junction unmatched. CDR3 nucleotide sequence: TGCAGCGTTGAAGAAGGGACAGTGTATGGCTACACCTTC. This translates into CSVEEGTVYGYTF. The variable domain in full, with the rest retrieved from reference TRBV29-1 and TRBJ1-2, is SAVISQKPSRDICQRGTSLTIQCQVDSQVTMMFWYRQQPGQSLTLIATANQGSEATYESGFVIDKFPISRPNLTFSTLTVSNMSPEDSSIYLCSVEEGTVYGYTFGSGTRLTVV.

The chain uses TRBV27 and TRBJ2-7; D ambiguous. This CDR3 is 14 amino acids long. The V gene lost 3 bases and the J gene lost 0 bases, with 9 bases spanning the gap. From germline, CDR1 is MNHEY and CDR2 SMNVEV (reference sequence). This CDR3 is CASSFGLLSYEQYF. The CDR3, as DNA: TGTGCCAGCAGTTTTGGTCTACTCTCCTACGAGCAGTACTTC.

In this sample, this clonotype turned up a few times. This sequence joins TRBV4-2 and TRBJ2-7; 12 positions match TRBD2. Unmatched junction bases numbered 8, after V lost 4 bases and J lost 4 bases. Germline V gene sequence: CDR1 LGHNA, CDR2 YNFKEQ. There are 16 residues in the CDR3. The DNA for the CDR3 is TGTGCCAGCAGCCCCCATACTAGCGGGAGGCCGTACGAGCAGTACTTC. Protein sequence: CASSPHTSGRPYEQYF.

The chain combines TRBV2 with TRBJ1-4; D is perhaps TRBD1 (6 bases). The CDR3 contains 15 residues. The ends were cut back, 6 bases at V and 3 bases at J, with 14 bases in the middle. The germline CDR1 and CDR2 sequences are SNHLY and FYNNEI. CDR3 region: CASSELQGSNEKLFF. The CDR3 coding sequence is TGTGCCAGCAGCGAGTTACAGGGTTCTAATGAAAAACTGTTTTTT.

V usage is TRBV5-1 and J usage is TRBJ2-7; possible D gene TRBD2, 6 bases. Germline CDR1 and CDR2: SGHRS and YFSETQ. There are 13 residues in the CDR3. Trimming shortened V by 4 bases and J by 3 bases, and 11 bases separated the two germline ends. The CDR3 reads CASSARLGYEQYF. CDR3 in DNA: TGCGCCAGCAGCGCAAGACTAGGCTACGAGCAGTACTTC.

This clonotype was counted many times. The chain uses TRBV7-9 and TRBJ2-7; D not resolved. Germline values: CDR1 SEHNR, CDR2 FQNEAQ (reference sequence). Between the trimmed V and J ends, which lost 4 bases and 2 bases, there was a span of 15 bases. The CDR3 extends over 15 amino acids. The CDR3 DNA follows: TGTGCCAGCAGCTCAGCGACATACTCCGCCTACGAGCAGTACTTC. Its protein is CASSSATYSAYEQYF.

The DNA of the CDR3 is TGTGCCAGCTCACCGTCCGGGACATGGGATTCACCCCTCCACTTT. Translation gives CASSPSGTWDSPLHF. The J gene is TRBJ1-6, the V gene TRBV18, with D maybe TRBD1 (6 bases). Germline V gives CDR1 KGHSH, CDR2 LQKENI. The ends were cut back, 3 bases at V and 8 bases at J, with 14 bases in the middle. There are 15 residues in the CDR3.

The rearrangement links TRBV20-1 to TRBJ2-1; the match to TRBD2 covers 7 bases. Germline V lookup: CDR1 DFQATT, CDR2 SNEGSKA (reference sequence). The CDR3 runs 14 residues. V dropped 6 bases and J dropped 3; count of bases not matched to a gene: 8. CDR3 in DNA: TGCAGTGCCCCCGGGACTATCATCTACAATGAGCAGTTCTTC. It yields the protein CSAPGTIIYNEQFF.